The 26 T cell receptor beta chains below all came from one sample that was sequenced in a study of T cells in Graves' hyperthyroidism and ophthalmopathy. RNA transcripts gave rise to amplified TCR beta CDR3 regions. HTBI primers were used for first-round RT-PCR of the TCR CDR3. TCRdb re-analysed the multiplex PCR reads in MiXCR, keeping a single row per CDR3 protein. The top ten hold 9.2% of the sample, which has around 400,000 distinct CDR3 sequences, around 13% seen once. Sequenced material: blood. Receptor source: a woman in her late teens or twenties with Graves' hyperthyroidism.

This clonotype appeared many times. The V call is TRBV20-1, the J call TRBJ2-1; weak D call: TRBD2 (5 bases). CDR3 length: 13 residues. Germline assignment: CDR1 DFQATT and CDR2 SNEGSKA (reference sequence). V lost 7 bases and J 3 bases, leaving 13 bases between the germline ends. The CDR3: CSVPQRNYNEQFF. CDR3 DNA sequence: TGCAGTGTTCCGCAGCGGAACTACAATGAGCAGTTCTTC.

The sample holds many counts of this clonotype. This chain connects TRBV30 to TRBJ2-5, with 8 bases matching TRBD2. The CDR3 covers 15 residues. The germline V gene has CDR1 GTSNPN and CDR2 SVGIG (reference sequence). The V and J ends lost 4 bases and 5 bases, in that order; junction bases with no gene match: 12. CDR3 coding DNA: TGTGCCTGGACCCCTCCGGGACTAGATTGGGAGACCCAGTACTTC. Its protein product is CAWTPPGLDWETQYF.

This clonotype was recorded many times. The chain uses TRBV12-3 or TRBV12-4 and TRBJ2-2; a possible D gene is TRBD2 (5 bases). The CDR3 runs 15 residues. V lost 1 base, J lost 1 base, and 7 bases lay in between. The chain's CDR3 is CASSLGRGNTGELFF. CDR3 DNA: TGTGCCAGCAGTTTAGGTCGGGGGAACACCGGGGAGCTGTTTTTT.

Many counts were recorded for this clonotype. The chain has TRBV7-2 and TRBJ1-1; D may be TRBD1 (5 bases). CDR1 and CDR2 (germline): SGHTA, FQGNSA. Trimming left V 4 bases short and J 4 bases short, with 10 bases between. The CDR3 sequence is 13 residues long. DNA for the CDR3: TGTGCCAGCAGCTCAGGGACGGGCACTGAAGCTTTCTTT. This translates into CASSSGTGTEAFF.

This clonotype has a count of ten or more. This chain joins TRBV12-3 or TRBV12-4 and TRBJ2-1; D might be TRBD1 or TRBD2, each matching 5 bases. Deletions cut 3 bases from V and 8 bases from J, with 20 bases between. This CDR3 has 16 amino acids. This chain's CDR3 is CASSFSLLLMGDEQFF. CDR3 sequence (DNA): TGTGCCAGCAGTTTCTCCTTGCTCCTCATGGGGGATGAGCAGTTCTTC.

This chain connects TRBV6-1 to TRBJ2-2, with TRBD1 matching 9 bases. The V segment lost 5 bases and the J segment 6 bases; nucleotides outside the gene matches: 7. Germline CDR1 reads MNHNS; CDR2 reads SASEGT. The CDR3 extends over 15 amino acids. The DNA of the CDR3 is TGTGCCAGCAGTTCGACAGGGGGATTCGCCGGGGAGCTGTTTTTT. Amino acid sequence: CASSSTGGFAGELFF.

There are many counts of this clonotype. The chain recombines TRBV11-2 with TRBJ2-5; 13 bases agree with TRBD2. Germline assignment: CDR1 SGHAT and CDR2 FQNNGV. There are 14 residues in the CDR3. V shed 6 bases, J shed 6 bases, and the junction held 4 bases outside the gene matches. The CDR3 loop reads CASRGLAGRQTQYF. The CDR3, as DNA: TGTGCCAGCAGGGGACTAGCGGGAAGGCAGACCCAGTACTTC.

The chain is built from TRBV10-3 and TRBJ1-5; D remains unclear. This CDR3 is built from 13 residues. Trimming took off 4 bases at V and 6 bases at J, with 10 bases between the two ends. Germline lookup yields CDR1 ENHRY and CDR2 SYGVKD. This CDR3 reads CAISGDISQPQHF. For the CDR3, the DNA is TGTGCCATCAGTGGGGATATATCTCAGCCCCAGCATTTT.

As concerns this clonotype: A much larger clone differs by one base, so this may be a read error. The V gene is TRBV27, the J gene TRBJ2-7; 7 positions agree with TRBD1. Germline assignment: CDR1 MNHEY and CDR2 SMNVEV (reference sequence). CDR3 size: 15 residues. CDR3 sequence reads: CASSRLDRVIYEQCF. The CDR3 nucleotides are TGTGCCAGCAGTCGCCTAGACAGGGTGATCTACGAGCAGTGCTTC.

This clonotype showed up many times. V gene TRBV3-1 combines with J gene TRBJ2-1; D perhaps matches TRBD1 (6 bases). The V gene's germline CDR1 is LGHDT and CDR2 YNNKEL (reference sequence). The germline V and J ends were trimmed by 0 bases and 7 bases, with 19 bases remaining between them. This CDR3 spans 17 amino acids. For the CDR3, the DNA is TGTGCCAGCAGCCAAGATCTGGGGGCCCTACTTAAAAATGAGCAGTTCTTC. It translates to CASSQDLGALLKNEQFF.

On this clonotype itself: A much larger clone is a single base away; this may be a read error. CDR3 sequence reads: CASSPSGGAEETQYF. Here the CDR3 DNA reads TGTGCCAGCAGCCCCTCGGGGGGGGCGGAAGAGACCCAGTACTTC. The chain recombines TRBV3-1 with TRBJ2-5; TRBD2 agrees at 8 bases. Germline trimming cut 4 bases from V and 3 bases from J; bases unmatched to any gene: 7. CDR3 length: 15 amino acids. Germline V CDR1 and CDR2: LGHDT, YNNKEL (reference sequence).

A remark on this clonotype: A much more abundant neighbour one base away suggests this may be a read error. The chain employs TRBV28 and TRBJ2-7; D possibly corresponds to TRBD1 (5 bases). The J call is doubtful: the DNA matches TRBJ2-1 better. CDR1 and CDR2 from the germline V gene are MDHEN and SYDVKM. The CDR3 spans 13 residues. The CDR3 spells CASSPGYAYEQFF. The CDR3, as DNA: TGTGCCAGCAGTCCAGGGTACGCCTACGAGCAGTTCTTC.

The sample holds many counts of this clonotype. The rearrangement joins TRBV27 to TRBJ2-1; D not resolved. V was shortened by 8 bases and J by 7 bases, with 18 bases between the two germline ends. The length of the CDR3 is 14 residues. Germline V lookup: CDR1 MNHEY, CDR2 SMNVEV (reference sequence). For the CDR3, the DNA is TGTGCCAGCGGAATCGGGTCAGGATTAAATGAGCAGTTCTTC. Encoded protein: CASGIGSGLNEQFF.

This clonotype came up many times. This rearrangement joins TRBV6-2 or TRBV6-3 to TRBJ2-1, with D possibly matching TRBD2 (7 bases). This CDR3 spans 15 amino acids. Germline V gene lookup returns CDR1 MNHEY and CDR2 SVGEGT. V dropped 10 bases and J dropped 0 bases, with 16 bases sitting between them. CDR3 coding DNA: TGTGCCACCGGGGGGCTTTCACGCTCCTACAATGAGCAGTTCTTC. Its translation is CATGGLSRSYNEQFF.

This clonotype was detected ten times or more. V is TRBV2 and J is TRBJ1-2, with no clear D. Germline V gene data show CDR1 as SNHLY and CDR2 as FYNNEI. The CDR3 is made up of 14 amino acids. Trimming shortened V by 1 base and J by 8 bases, and 14 bases separated the two germline ends. The CDR3 sequence is CASSEVRFYEGYTF. The CDR3 DNA follows: TGTGCCAGCAGTGAAGTGCGGTTCTATGAGGGCTACACCTTC.

This clonotype was seen more than once but under ten times. The genes are TRBV9 and TRBJ2-7, with D possibly TRBD1 on 6 matching bases. V shed 7 bases and J shed 5 bases, with 19 bases lying between them. Germline V gene lookup returns CDR1 SGDLS and CDR2 YYNGEE. This CDR3 comprises 14 residues. The CDR3 DNA is TGTGCCAGCGCGGTGGGGCAGGGGATCAACGAGCAGTACTTC. This codes for CASAVGQGINEQYF.

This clonotype was observed a few times. The chain employs TRBV29-1 and TRBJ2-7; possibly TRBD1 for D (6 bases). From germline, CDR1 is SQVTM and CDR2 ANQGSEA. The CDR3 is made up of 14 amino acids. V was clipped by 3 bases and J by 2 bases, with 14 bases between them. CDR3 loop: CSVDPGHGTYEQYF. CDR3 DNA sequence: TGCAGCGTTGATCCGGGACATGGCACCTACGAGCAGTACTTC.

There are many counts of this clonotype. The rearrangement uses TRBV2 and TRBJ2-3, with 9 bases fitting TRBD2. This CDR3 has 14 residues. J was trimmed by 0 bases and V by 9 bases; bases with no gene match: 4. The germline gives CDR1 SNHLY, CDR2 FYNNEI. In nucleotides, the CDR3 is TGTGCCAGAGAAACTAGCGGGAGCACAGATACGCAGTATTTT. This translates into CARETSGSTDTQYF.

This clonotype showed up many times. The CDR3 bases are TGTGCCAGCAGTCCCCATCCGAGGGGCGCAAATCATGATAATGAGCAGTTCTTC. Translation: CASSPHPRGANHDNEQFF. J is TRBJ2-1 and V is TRBV28, with D perhaps assigned TRBD1 or TRBD2 (5 bases each). V was cut by 5 bases and J by 7 bases, with 27 bases left in between. Germline V gene sequence: CDR1 MDHEN, CDR2 SYDVKM. This CDR3 contains 18 residues.

This clonotype occurred a few times. V is TRBV5-1 and J is TRBJ2-3; 8 positions match TRBD1. The V gene's germline CDR1 is SGHRS and CDR2 YFSETQ. Germline trimming cut 3 bases from V and 4 bases from J; bases unmatched to any gene: 10. This CDR3 is built from 16 residues. CDR3 sequence reads: CASSWGPGQVADTQYF. The CDR3 DNA sequence: TGCGCCAGCAGCTGGGGTCCGGGACAGGTGGCAGATACGCAGTATTTT.

As concerns this clonotype: This may be a read error, as it is one base from a much larger clone. The chain employs TRBV7-9 and TRBJ1-5; D perhaps matches TRBD1 (6 bases). Germline CDR1 is SEHNR and CDR2 is FQNEAQ (reference sequence). Trimming removed 3 bases at V and 5 bases at J, with 11 bases between. The CDR3 has 14 residues. The CDR3 DNA is TGTGCCAGCAGCTTGGCAGCAGGGGATCAGCCCCAGCATTTT. Its protein is CASSLAAGDQPQHF.

The sample holds many counts of this clonotype. The chain has TRBV12-3 or TRBV12-4 and TRBJ2-2, with TRBD1 matching 11 bases. V was pared by 5 bases and J by 5 bases, with 10 bases of the junction left unmatched. CDR3 size: 17 residues. This chain's CDR3 is CASSPWTGGLSTGELFF. The CDR3, as DNA: TGTGCCAGCAGTCCTTGGACAGGGGGCCTCTCAACCGGGGAGCTGTTTTTT.

In regard to this clonotype: This may come from a read error, since a much larger clone is one base off. The rearrangement uses TRBV9 and TRBJ1-1; D remains ambiguous. The V and J ends lost 0 bases and 0 bases respectively, with 6 bases between them. Germline loops: CDR1 SGDLS, CDR2 YYNGEE. The CDR3 covers 14 residues. CDR3 coding DNA: TGTGCCAGCAGCGTAGGTGCGGTGAACACTGAAGCTTTCTTT. Protein sequence: CASSVGAVNTEAFF.

This clonotype was detected ten times or more. The chain joins TRBV11-1 to TRBJ2-3; 8 bases fit TRBD2. Germline V gene lookup returns CDR1 SGHAT and CDR2 FQDESV (reference sequence). This CDR3 is built from 15 residues. With V trimmed by 2 bases and J by 4 bases, 5 bases remained unmatched. CDR3 DNA: TGTGCCAGCAGCTTACTCGGGAGGGCGGCAGATACGCAGTATTTT. Translation: CASSLLGRAADTQYF.

The chain links TRBV7-7 to TRBJ2-2, with D unclear. The germline V gene encodes CDR1 SSHAT and CDR2 FNYEAQ (reference sequence). The CDR3 consists of 13 residues. The CDR3: CATSRSRTGELFF. CDR3 bases: TGTGCTACCTCACGAAGTCGCACCGGGGAGCTGTTTTTT.

This clonotype was recorded at least ten times. CDR3 sequence: CATRPGGYEQYF. CDR3 nucleotide sequence: TGTGCCACCCGCCCAGGGGGCTACGAGCAGTACTTC. The rearrangement joins TRBV10-3 to TRBJ2-7; 7 bases agree with TRBD1. The V gene's germline CDR1 is ENHRY and CDR2 SYGVKD. Trimming at V came to 10 bases and at J to 3 bases, leaving 6 bases not matched to a gene. The CDR3 consists of 12 residues.